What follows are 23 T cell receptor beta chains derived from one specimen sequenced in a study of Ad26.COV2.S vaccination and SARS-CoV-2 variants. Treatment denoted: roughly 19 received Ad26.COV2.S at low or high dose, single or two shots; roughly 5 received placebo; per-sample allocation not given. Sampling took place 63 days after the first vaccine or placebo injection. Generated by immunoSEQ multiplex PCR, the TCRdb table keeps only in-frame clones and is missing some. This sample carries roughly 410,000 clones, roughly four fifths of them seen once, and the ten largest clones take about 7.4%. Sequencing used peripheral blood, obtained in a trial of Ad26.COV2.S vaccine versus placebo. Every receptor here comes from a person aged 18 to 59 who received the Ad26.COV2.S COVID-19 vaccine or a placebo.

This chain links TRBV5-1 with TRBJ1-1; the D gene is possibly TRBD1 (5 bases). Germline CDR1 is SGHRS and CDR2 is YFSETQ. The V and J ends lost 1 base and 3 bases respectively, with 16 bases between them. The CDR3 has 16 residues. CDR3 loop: CASSLSGAVGDTEAFF. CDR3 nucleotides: TGCGCCAGCAGCTTGAGCGGAGCGGTGGGGGACACTGAAGCTTTCTTT.

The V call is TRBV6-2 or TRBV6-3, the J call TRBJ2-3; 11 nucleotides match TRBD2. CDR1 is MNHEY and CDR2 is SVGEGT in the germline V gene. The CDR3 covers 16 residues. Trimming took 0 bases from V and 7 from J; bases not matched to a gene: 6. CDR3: CASSYSLTSGAHTQYF. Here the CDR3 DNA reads TGTGCCAGCAGTTACTCTCTGACTAGCGGGGCCCATACGCAGTATTTT.

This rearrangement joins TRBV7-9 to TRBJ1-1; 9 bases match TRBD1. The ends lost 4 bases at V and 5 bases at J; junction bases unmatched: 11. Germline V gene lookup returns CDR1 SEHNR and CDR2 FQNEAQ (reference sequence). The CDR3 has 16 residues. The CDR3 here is CASSSLTGGAGTEAFF. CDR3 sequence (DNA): TGTGCCAGCAGCTCCTTAACAGGGGGCGCAGGGACTGAAGCTTTCTTT.

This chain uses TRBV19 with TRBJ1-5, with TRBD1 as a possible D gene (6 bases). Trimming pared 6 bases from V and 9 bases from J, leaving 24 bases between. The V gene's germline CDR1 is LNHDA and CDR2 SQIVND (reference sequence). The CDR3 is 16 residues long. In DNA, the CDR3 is TGTGCCAGTAGGGTAAGCGAAGGGTTTTCAGGGGCGCCCCAGCATTTT. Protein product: CASRVSEGFSGAPQHF.

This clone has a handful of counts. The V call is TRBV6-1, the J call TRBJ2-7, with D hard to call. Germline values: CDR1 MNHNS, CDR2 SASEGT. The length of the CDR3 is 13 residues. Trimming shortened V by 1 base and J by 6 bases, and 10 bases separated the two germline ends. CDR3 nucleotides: TGTGCCAGCAGTGAAGGAGACTGGGCCGAGCAGTACTTC. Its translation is CASSEGDWAEQYF.

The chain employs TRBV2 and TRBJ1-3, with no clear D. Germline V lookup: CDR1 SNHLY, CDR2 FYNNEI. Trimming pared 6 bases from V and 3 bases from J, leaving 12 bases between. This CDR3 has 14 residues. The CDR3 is CASSPQYRGNTIYF. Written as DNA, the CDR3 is TGTGCCAGCAGCCCTCAGTATCGTGGAAACACCATATATTTT. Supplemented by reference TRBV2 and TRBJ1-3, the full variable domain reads EPEVTQTPSHQVTQMGQEVILRCVPISNHLYFYWYRQILGQKVEFLVSFYNNEISEKSEIFDDQFSVERPDGSNFTLKIRSTKLEDSAMYFCASSPQYRGNTIYFGEGSWLTVV.

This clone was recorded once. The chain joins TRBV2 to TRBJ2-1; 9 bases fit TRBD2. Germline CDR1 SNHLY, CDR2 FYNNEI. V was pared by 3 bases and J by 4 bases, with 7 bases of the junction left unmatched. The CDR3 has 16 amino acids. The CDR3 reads CASSDSSLAGYNEQFF. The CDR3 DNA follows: TGTGCCAGCAGTGATTCCTCGCTAGCGGGGTACAATGAGCAGTTCTTC.

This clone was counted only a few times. The CDR3 nucleotides read TGTGCCAGCAGTTACTCGAACGGCGGACTTAATTCACCCCTCCACTTT. Residues: CASSYSNGGLNSPLHF. This chain uses TRBV6-5 with TRBJ1-6; the D is unclear. This CDR3 has 16 residues. V lost 0 bases to trimming and J lost 6 bases, with 12 bases between them. Germline V gene data show CDR1 as MNHEY and CDR2 as SVGAGI.

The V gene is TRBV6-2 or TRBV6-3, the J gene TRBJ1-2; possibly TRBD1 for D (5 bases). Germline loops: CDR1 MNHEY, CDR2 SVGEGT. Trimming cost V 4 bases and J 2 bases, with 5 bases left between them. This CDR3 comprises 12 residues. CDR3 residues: CASSSGNYGYTF. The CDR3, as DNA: TGTGCCAGCAGTTCAGGGAACTATGGCTACACCTTC.

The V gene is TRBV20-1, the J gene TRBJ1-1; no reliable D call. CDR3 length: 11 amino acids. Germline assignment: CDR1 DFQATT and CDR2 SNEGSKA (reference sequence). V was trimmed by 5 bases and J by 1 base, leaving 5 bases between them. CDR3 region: CSAYTNTEAFF. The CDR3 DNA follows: TGCAGTGCTTACACGAACACTGAAGCTTTCTTT.

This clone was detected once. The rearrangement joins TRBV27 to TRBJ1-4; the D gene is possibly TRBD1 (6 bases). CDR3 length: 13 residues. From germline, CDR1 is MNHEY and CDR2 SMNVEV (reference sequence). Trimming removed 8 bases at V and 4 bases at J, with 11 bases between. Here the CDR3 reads CASRTGLNEKLFF. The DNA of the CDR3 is TGTGCCAGCCGAACAGGGCTTAATGAAAAACTGTTTTTT.

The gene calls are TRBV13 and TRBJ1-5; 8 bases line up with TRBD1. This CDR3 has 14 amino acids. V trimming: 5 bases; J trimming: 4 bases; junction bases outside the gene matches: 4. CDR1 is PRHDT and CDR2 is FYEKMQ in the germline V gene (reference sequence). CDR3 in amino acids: CASSLGQGNQPQHF. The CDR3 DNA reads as TGTGCCAGCAGCCTCGGACAGGGTAATCAGCCCCAGCATTTT.

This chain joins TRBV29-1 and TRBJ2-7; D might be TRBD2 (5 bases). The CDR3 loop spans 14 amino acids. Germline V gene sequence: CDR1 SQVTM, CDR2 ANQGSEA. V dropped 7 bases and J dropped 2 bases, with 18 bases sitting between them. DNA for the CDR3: TGCAGCGCGACTACGGCCCAGAGAACCTACGAGCAGTACTTC. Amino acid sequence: CSATTAQRTYEQYF.

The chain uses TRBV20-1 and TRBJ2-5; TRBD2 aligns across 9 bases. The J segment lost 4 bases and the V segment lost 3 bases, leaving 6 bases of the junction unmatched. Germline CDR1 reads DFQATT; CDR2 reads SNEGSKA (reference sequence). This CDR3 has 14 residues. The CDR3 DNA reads TGCAGTGCTAGTACCCTAGCGGGGATAGAGACCCAGTACTTC. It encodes CSASTLAGIETQYF.

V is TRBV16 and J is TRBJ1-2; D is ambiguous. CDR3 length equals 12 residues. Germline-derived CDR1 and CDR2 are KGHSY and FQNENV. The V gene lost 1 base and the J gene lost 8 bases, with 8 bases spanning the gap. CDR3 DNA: TGTGCCAGCAGCCAATTCGGAGGCGGCTACACCTTC. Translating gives CASSQFGGGYTF.

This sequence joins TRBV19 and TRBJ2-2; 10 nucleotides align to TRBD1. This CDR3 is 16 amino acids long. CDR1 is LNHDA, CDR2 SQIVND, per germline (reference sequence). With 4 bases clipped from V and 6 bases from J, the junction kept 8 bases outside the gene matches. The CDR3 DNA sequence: TGTGCCAGTAGTACTACGACAGGGGGCGCCCCCGGGGAGCTGTTTTTT. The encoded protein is CASSTTTGGAPGELFF.

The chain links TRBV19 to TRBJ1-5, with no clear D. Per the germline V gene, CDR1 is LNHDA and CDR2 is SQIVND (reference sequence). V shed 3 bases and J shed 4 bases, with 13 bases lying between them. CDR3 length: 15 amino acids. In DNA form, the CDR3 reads TGTGCCAGTAGTATCGTTAGGGCCGATAATCAGCCCCAGCATTTT. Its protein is CASSIVRADNQPQHF.

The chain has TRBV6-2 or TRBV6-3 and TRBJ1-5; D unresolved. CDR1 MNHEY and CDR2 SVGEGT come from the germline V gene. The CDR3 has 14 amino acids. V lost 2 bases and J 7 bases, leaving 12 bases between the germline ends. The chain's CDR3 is CASSYGVGGQPQHF. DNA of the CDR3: TGTGCCAGCAGTTACGGAGTGGGAGGACAGCCCCAGCATTTT.

The CDR3 reads CASSSAGYYGYTF. CDR3 DNA sequence: TGTGCCAGCAGTTCTGCAGGGTACTATGGCTACACCTTC. The chain joins TRBV6-6 to TRBJ1-2; possibly TRBD1 for D (5 bases). V was clipped by 4 bases and J by 3 bases, with 9 bases between them. Germline assignment: CDR1 MNHNY and CDR2 SVGAGI (reference sequence). This CDR3 spans 13 amino acids.

The CDR3 loop reads CASSLDSQETQYF. The DNA for the CDR3 is TGTGCCAGCTCACTGGACAGCCAAGAGACCCAGTACTTC. The chain combines TRBV12-3 or TRBV12-4 with TRBJ2-5; tentative D call: TRBD1 (6 bases). Trimming stripped 8 bases from V and 1 base from J, with 11 bases between. There are 13 residues in the CDR3.

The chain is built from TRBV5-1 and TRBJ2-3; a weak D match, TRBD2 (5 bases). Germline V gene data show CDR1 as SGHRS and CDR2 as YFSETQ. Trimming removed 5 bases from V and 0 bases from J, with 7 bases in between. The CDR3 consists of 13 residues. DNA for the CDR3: TGCGCCAGCAGGGGAGTAAGCACAGATACGCAGTATTTT. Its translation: CASRGVSTDTQYF.

The CDR3 protein is CASSDRRTGGLMRNTEAFF. For the CDR3, the DNA is TGTGCCAGCAGTGACCGGAGGACAGGGGGCTTAATGAGGAACACTGAAGCTTTCTTT. This chain uses TRBV6-1 with TRBJ1-1, with 11 bases fitting TRBD1. Germline V CDR1 and CDR2: MNHNS, SASEGT. The CDR3 consists of 19 residues. Germline trimming cut 3 bases from V and 1 base from J; bases unmatched to any gene: 13.

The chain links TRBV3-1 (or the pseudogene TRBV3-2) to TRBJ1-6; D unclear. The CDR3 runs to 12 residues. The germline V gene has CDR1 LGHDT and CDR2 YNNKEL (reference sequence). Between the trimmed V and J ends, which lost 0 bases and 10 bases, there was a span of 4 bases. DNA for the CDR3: TGTGCCAGCAGCCAAGAGAGGTCACCCCTCCACTTT. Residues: CASSQERSPLHF.